This T cell receptor (beta chain) was profiled in a study of TIL therapy for anti-PD-1-resistant metastatic lung cancer. Study-wide context: Tumors were harvested before any PD-1/PD-L1 blockade. Median tumor mutation burden was 1.5 mutations per megabase. Study-level findings and limits: The cohort had more treatment-naive, never-smoker and oncogene-addicted patients than typical.

The libraries were made with immunoSEQ v3. Assay used: immunoSEQ multiplex PCR; TCRdb lists only in-frame clones, some missing. Among 50,000 to 70,000 clones listed, 55% to 75% were seen once. V lost 2 bases to trimming and J lost 5 bases; unmatched junction nucleotides: 9. The germline gives CDR1 LGHNA, CDR2 YNFKEQ. The CDR3 runs to 16 residues. Time point indicated: pre-treatment sample, taken before nivolumab and TIL therapy. Stage 4 NSCLC adults joined between October 2017 and January 2020. As concerns this clone: The target antigen is unknown.

The input for sequencing was blood, taken at baseline. This sequence was found in a person aged 25-85 years with non-small cell lung cancer. The chain joins TRBV4-2 to TRBJ2-1; 7 nucleotides align to TRBD2. The CDR3, as DNA: TGTGCCAGCAGCCAATTCGACCCTAGCGGAGACAATGAGCAGTTCTTC. Residues: CASSQFDPSGDNEQFF.